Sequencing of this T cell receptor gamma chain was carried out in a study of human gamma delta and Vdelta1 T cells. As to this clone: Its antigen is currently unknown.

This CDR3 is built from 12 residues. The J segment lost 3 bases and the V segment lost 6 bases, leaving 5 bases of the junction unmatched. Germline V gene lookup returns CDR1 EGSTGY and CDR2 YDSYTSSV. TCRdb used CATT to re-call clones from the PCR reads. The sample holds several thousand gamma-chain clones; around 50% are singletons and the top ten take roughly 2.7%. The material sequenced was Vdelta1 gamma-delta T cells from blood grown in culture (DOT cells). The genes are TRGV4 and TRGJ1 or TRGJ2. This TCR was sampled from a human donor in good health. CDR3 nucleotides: TGTGCCACCTGGTACACTTATTATAAGAAACTCTTT. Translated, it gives CATWYTYYKKLF.